This entry is about one T cell receptor (beta chain). This sample stems from a study of T cell responses to AZD1222 COVID-19 vaccine. Germline CDR1 SGDLS, CDR2 YYNGEE. The CDR3 contains 15 residues. The V segment lost 2 bases and the J segment 5 bases; nucleotides outside the gene matches: 6. Produced via immunoSEQ multiplex PCR; TCRdb's table is partial and in-frame only. The data hold more than 85,000 clones, with approximately 81% observed a single time. The source material was peripheral blood, sampled on day 0 of AZD1222 vaccination. This TCR derives from an adult in good health. The rearrangement uses TRBV9 and TRBJ1-4, with TRBD1 identical over 7 bases. CDR3 residues: CASSVAGQKNEKLFF. The CDR3 region has the DNA TGTGCCAGCAGCGTTGCGGGACAGAAGAATGAAAAACTGTTTTTT.